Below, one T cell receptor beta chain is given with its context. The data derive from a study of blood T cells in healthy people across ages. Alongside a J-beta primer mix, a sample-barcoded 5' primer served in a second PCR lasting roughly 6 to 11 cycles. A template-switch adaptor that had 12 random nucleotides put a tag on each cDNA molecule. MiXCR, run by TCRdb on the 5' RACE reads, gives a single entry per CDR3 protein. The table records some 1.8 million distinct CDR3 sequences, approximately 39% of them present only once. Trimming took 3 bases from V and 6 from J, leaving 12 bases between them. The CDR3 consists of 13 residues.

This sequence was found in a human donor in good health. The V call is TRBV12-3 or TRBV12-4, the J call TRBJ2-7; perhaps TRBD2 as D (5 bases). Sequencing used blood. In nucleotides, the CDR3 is TGTGCCAGCAGTTTCGGGAATGGAGTCGAGCAGTACTTC. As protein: CASSFGNGVEQYF.